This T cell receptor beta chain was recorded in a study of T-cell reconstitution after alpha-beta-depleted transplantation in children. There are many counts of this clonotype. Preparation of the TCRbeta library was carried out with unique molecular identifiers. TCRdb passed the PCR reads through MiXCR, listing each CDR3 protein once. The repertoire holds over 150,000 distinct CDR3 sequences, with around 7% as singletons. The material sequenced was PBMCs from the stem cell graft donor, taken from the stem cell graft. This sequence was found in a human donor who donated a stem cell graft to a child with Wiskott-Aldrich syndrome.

Here the CDR3 DNA reads TGTGCCAGCAGTTTTCAAAACTCTGGGGCCAACGTCCTGACTTTC. Translation: CASSFQNSGANVLTF. V usage is TRBV27 and J usage is TRBJ2-6; unclear D gene. This CDR3 is 15 amino acids long. The germline V gene encodes CDR1 MNHEY and CDR2 SMNVEV (reference sequence). Between the trimmed V and J ends, which lost 3 bases and 0 bases, there was a span of 6 bases.